This T cell receptor beta chain was captured in a study of T cells after yellow fever vaccination. Background on the study: Where fractions had low cell numbers, libraries were prepared from them with the SMART-Seq v4 Ultra Low Input RNA kit.

Study-wide results and limits: Subsequent to the booster, the majority of primary-vaccination clones reappeared (around 96% CD4, roughly 90% CD8). Though it reached lower strength, the secondary response hit its peak faster, day 5 versus 15.

In germline, CDR1 is LGHNA, CDR2 YSLEER. The CDR3 runs 13 residues. With 3 bases removed from V and 5 bases from J, the gap between germline ends came to 9 bases. This clonotype was counted many times. Its antigen is currently unknown. 5'RACE template switching generated TCR cDNA, adding a universal primer site and UMIs. MiXCR, applied by TCRdb to the 5' RACE reads, yields one record per CDR3 protein. The sample holds some 320,000 distinct CDR3 sequences; 8.7% are singletons and the top ten take about 3.7%. The genes are TRBV4-3 and TRBJ2-3; D is undetermined. This clonotype was sampled from a man aged 18 to 29 who received the YFV17D yellow fever vaccine. The source material was CD4+ T cells sorted from PBMCs, sampled 5 days after the yellow fever booster vaccination. The CDR3 nucleotides read TGCGCCAGCAGCCACCTACGGAGAGATACGCAGTATTTT. Translation: CASSHLRRDTQYF.